The present TCR beta chain was sequenced within a study of regulatory T cells in long-lasting Graves disease. Overall study results and limits: TCR diversity in persistent Graves' patients was below that of newly diagnosed ones.

Libraries of TCR beta came from iRepertoire HTBI primers plus Arm-PCR of CDR3 regions. TCRdb re-derived calls from the multiplex PCR reads in MiXCR, one entry per CDR3 protein. The sample contains about 440,000 distinct CDR3 sequences, less than 20% of which appear only once. Indicated time point: newly diagnosed GD, antithyroid drugs for less than 3 months. Generation of the TCR library employed RNA extracted from PBMCs. This clonotype was picked up a small number of times. Its target is not known. The sample also formed part of further work on T cells in Graves' hyperthyroidism and ophthalmopathy. According to that study: Patients showing uncontrolled infection, other autoimmune disease, pregnancy or lactation were ineligible.

The TCR comes from a young woman with Graves disease. The material sequenced was peripheral blood mononuclear cells (PBMCs), taken at new diagnosis, from a patient treated with antithyroid drugs.

The DNA of the CDR3 is TGTGCCAGCAGTTTAGAAGGGGGTGAAGCTTTCTTT. It specifies CASSLEGGEAFF. The rearrangement joins TRBV12-3 or TRBV12-4 to TRBJ1-1; D possibly corresponds to TRBD1 (6 bases). This CDR3 comprises 12 residues. Trimming cost V 1 base and J 7 bases, with 7 bases left between them.